This entry features one T cell receptor beta chain sequence. The target antigen is unknown. From germline, CDR1 is DFQATT and CDR2 SNEGSKA (reference sequence). The CDR3 loop spans 15 amino acids. V lost 3 bases, J lost 7 bases, and 19 bases lay in between. The data are from a study of response to subunit inactivated influenza vaccine. TCRdb ran MiXCR on the RT-PCR reads and lists one entry per CDR3 protein. The sample lists roughly 700,000 distinct CDR3 sequences; approximately 13% were seen once. Overall study results and limits: Authors suggested seasonal influenza vaccinations each recruit few new T cells.

The gene calls are TRBV20-1 and TRBJ2-1, with D perhaps matching TRBD1 or TRBD2 (6 bases each). This specimen was PBMCs from blood, taken 14 to 15 days before vaccination. The sequence was collected from a man in his forties or fifties who received an inactivated influenza vaccine. This CDR3 reads CSASGEETGGNEQFF. The CDR3, as DNA: TGCAGTGCTAGCGGAGAGGAGACAGGAGGGAATGAGCAGTTCTTC.